The rows below give T cell receptor beta chains drawn from one sample of a study of T cells in Graves' hyperthyroidism and ophthalmopathy. TCRdb re-called the multiplex PCR reads through MiXCR, storing one row per CDR3 protein. The sample records 500,000 to 650,000 distinct CDR3 sequences, about 20% being singletons. Input material: blood. The receptors shown here come from a man aged 35-49 years with Graves' ophthalmopathy. Both conserved end residues are part of each CDR3. Each record gives: V gene, CDR3 length, clone size, J gene, D gene, CDR3 protein, CDR3 DNA. The D gene is left open where the match is weak. For some rows the clone size is stated as once, few or many, or as a class when expanded; others skip it.

v_gene: TRBV2
len: 18
abundance: many
j_gene: TRBJ2-4
d_gene: TRBD2
CDR3aa: CASSEQREGRGAKNIQYF
CDR3nt: TGTGCCAGCAGTGAGCAGCGGGAGGGCCGCGGGGCCAAAAACATTCAGTACTTC

v_gene: TRBV18
len: 15
abundance: few
j_gene: TRBJ1-2
d_gene: TRBD1
CDR3aa: CASSLIGTANYGYTF
CDR3nt: TGTGCCAGCTCACTCATCGGGACAGCTAACTATGGCTACACCTTC

v_gene: TRBV19
len: 15
abundance: few
j_gene: TRBJ1-2
d_gene: .
CDR3aa: CASSIRARATYGYTF
CDR3nt: TGTGCCAGTAGTATCAGGGCCCGAGCGACCTATGGCTACACCTTC

v_gene: TRBV19
len: 14
abundance: few
j_gene: TRBJ1-2
d_gene: .
CDR3aa: CASSRPTRNYGYTF
CDR3nt: TGTGCCAGTAGTCGCCCGACTCGGAACTATGGCTACACCTTC

v_gene: TRBV14
len: 13
abundance: .
j_gene: TRBJ2-2
d_gene: .
CDR3aa: CASSQRYTGELFF
CDR3nt: TGTGCCAGCAGCCAACGATACACCGGGGAGCTGTTTTTT

v_gene: TRBV7-8
len: 13
abundance: .
j_gene: TRBJ1-2
d_gene: .
CDR3aa: CASSQDRFYGYTF
CDR3nt: TGTGCCAGCAGCCAGGACAGATTCTATGGCTACACCTTC

v_gene: TRBV19
len: 15
abundance: few
j_gene: TRBJ2-1
d_gene: .
CDR3aa: CASSIAARSYNEQFF
CDR3nt: TGTGCCAGTAGTATCGCCGCGAGGTCCTACAATGAGCAGTTCTTC

v_gene: TRBV11-2
len: 15
abundance: many
j_gene: TRBJ2-5
d_gene: TRBD2
CDR3aa: CASSLETSGTETQYF
CDR3nt: TGTGCCAGCAGCTTAGAGACTAGCGGGACAGAGACCCAGTACTTC

v_gene: TRBV6-1
len: 11
abundance: many
j_gene: TRBJ2-5
d_gene: .
CDR3aa: CASSKQETQYF
CDR3nt: TGTGCCAGCAGTAAACAAGAGACCCAGTACTTC

v_gene: TRBV7-2
len: 15
abundance: many
j_gene: TRBJ2-3
d_gene: TRBD2
CDR3aa: CASSLDAGVADTQYF
CDR3nt: TGTGCCAGCAGCTTAGACGCGGGAGTGGCAGATACGCAGTATTTT

v_gene: TRBV19
len: 15
abundance: once
j_gene: TRBJ2-7
d_gene: TRBD1
CDR3aa: CASNRDRMTRYEQYF
CDR3nt: TGTGCCAGTAATCGGGACAGGATGACGAGATACGAGCAGTACTTC

v_gene: TRBV28
len: 13
abundance: many
j_gene: TRBJ2-5
d_gene: .
CDR3aa: CAIVSAAQETQYF
CDR3nt: TGTGCCATAGTAAGCGCCGCACAAGAGACCCAGTACTTC

v_gene: TRBV12-3/TRBV12-4
len: 15
abundance: few
j_gene: TRBJ2-7
d_gene: TRBD1
CDR3aa: CASSRPGQGAYEQYF
CDR3nt: TGTGCCAGCAGTCGCCCAGGGCAGGGGGCCTACGAGCAGTACTTC

v_gene: TRBV4-1
len: 13
abundance: few
j_gene: TRBJ1-1
d_gene: TRBD1
CDR3aa: CASRTGLRTEAFF
CDR3nt: TGCGCCAGCCGGACAGGGTTGCGAACTGAAGCTTTCTTT

v_gene: TRBV2
len: 13
abundance: few
j_gene: TRBJ2-3
d_gene: TRBD2
CDR3aa: CATLGEGSGTQYF
CDR3nt: TGTGCCACCTTGGGGGAGGGATCGGGTACGCAGTATTTT

v_gene: TRBV4-3
len: 17
abundance: few
j_gene: TRBJ2-1
d_gene: TRBD2
CDR3aa: CASSRGLAGRSYNEQFF
CDR3nt: TGCGCCAGCAGCCGCGGACTAGCGGGAAGATCCTACAATGAGCAGTTCTTC

v_gene: TRBV6-1
len: 15
abundance: many
j_gene: TRBJ2-3
d_gene: .
CDR3aa: CASSEDGVRTDTQYF
CDR3nt: TGTGCCAGCAGTGAAGACGGGGTTAGGACAGATACGCAGTATTTT

v_gene: TRBV13
len: 16
abundance: .
j_gene: TRBJ1-1
d_gene: .
CDR3aa: CASSPTSGPQVSEAFF
CDR3nt: TGTGCCAGCAGCCCGACATCCGGGCCTCAGGTGTCTGAAGCTTTCTTT

v_gene: TRBV28
len: 15
abundance: many
j_gene: TRBJ1-2
d_gene: TRBD1
CDR3aa: CASSYPGQASYGYTF
CDR3nt: TGTGCCAGCAGTTACCCTGGACAGGCCAGCTATGGCTACACCTTC

v_gene: TRBV3-1
len: 16
abundance: .
j_gene: TRBJ1-4
d_gene: .
CDR3aa: CASSQRGRATNEKLFF
CDR3nt: TGTGCCAGCAGCCAAAGAGGCAGGGCAACTAATGAAAAACTGTTTTTT

v_gene: TRBV3-1
len: 14
abundance: few
j_gene: TRBJ1-1
d_gene: .
CDR3aa: CASSPRPEGAEAFF
CDR3nt: TGTGCCAGCAGCCCACGTCCGGAGGGAGCAGAAGCTTTCTTT

v_gene: TRBV27
len: 12
abundance: many
j_gene: TRBJ2-1
d_gene: .
CDR3aa: CASRSGFVEQFF
CDR3nt: TGTGCCAGCAGGTCAGGTTTTGTTGAGCAGTTCTTC

v_gene: TRBV28
len: 13
abundance: many
j_gene: TRBJ2-1
d_gene: .
CDR3aa: CATSVGLYNEQFF
CDR3nt: TGTGCCACTTCGGTTGGGCTCTACAATGAGCAGTTCTTC

v_gene: TRBV7-9
len: 12
abundance: .
j_gene: TRBJ2-7
d_gene: .
CDR3aa: CASSPRTREQYF
CDR3nt: TGTGCCAGCAGCCCACGTACCCGAGAGCAGTACTTC

v_gene: TRBV18
len: 17
abundance: few
j_gene: TRBJ2-4
d_gene: .
CDR3aa: CASSPQVQTLAKNIQYF
CDR3nt: TGTGCCAGCTCACCACAAGTACAGACACTAGCCAAAAACATTCAGTACTTC

v_gene: TRBV10-3
len: 15
abundance: many
j_gene: TRBJ2-1
d_gene: TRBD2
CDR3aa: CAISGAGGLINEQFF
CDR3nt: TGTGCCATCAGTGGTGCGGGGGGGCTGATCAATGAGCAGTTCTTC

v_gene: TRBV28
len: 12
abundance: many
j_gene: TRBJ2-1
d_gene: .
CDR3aa: CASSLITDEQFF
CDR3nt: TGTGCCAGCAGTTTAATCACGGATGAGCAGTTCTTC

v_gene: TRBV20-1
len: 14
abundance: .
j_gene: TRBJ2-6
d_gene: .
CDR3aa: CSARNRAGANVLTF
CDR3nt: TGCAGTGCTAGAAACAGAGCTGGGGCCAACGTCCTGACTTTC

v_gene: TRBV18
len: 15
abundance: few
j_gene: TRBJ1-5
d_gene: TRBD1
CDR3aa: CASSPRGQGGQPQHF
CDR3nt: TGTGCCAGCTCACCACGAGGACAGGGGGGACAGCCCCAGCATTTT

v_gene: TRBV9
len: 14
abundance: .
j_gene: TRBJ2-7
d_gene: TRBD2
CDR3aa: CASGRTSGSDEQYF
CDR3nt: TGTGCCAGCGGGCGGACTAGCGGGAGTGACGAGCAGTACTTC

v_gene: TRBV30
len: 13
abundance: many
j_gene: TRBJ2-5
d_gene: .
CDR3aa: CAWRMTVQETQYF
CDR3nt: TGTGCCTGGAGGATGACAGTCCAAGAGACCCAGTACTTC

v_gene: TRBV5-1
len: 14
abundance: .
j_gene: TRBJ1-2
d_gene: .
CDR3aa: CASSLGGDSRGYTF
CDR3nt: TGCGCCAGCAGCTTGGGTGGGGACTCGAGAGGCTACACCTTC

v_gene: TRBV19
len: 13
abundance: few
j_gene: TRBJ2-1
d_gene: TRBD2
CDR3aa: CATLAGGDNEQFF
CDR3nt: TGTGCCACTCTAGCGGGGGGGGACAATGAGCAGTTCTTC

v_gene: TRBV10-3
len: 13
abundance: .
j_gene: TRBJ2-5
d_gene: TRBD1
CDR3aa: CAISRDSQETQYF
CDR3nt: TGTGCCATCAGCCGGGACAGCCAAGAGACCCAGTACTTC

v_gene: TRBV7-9
len: 15
abundance: .
j_gene: TRBJ2-3
d_gene: TRBD2
CDR3aa: CASSSERDGAYTQYF
CDR3nt: TGTGCCAGCAGCTCAGAGCGGGATGGGGCCTATACGCAGTATTTT

v_gene: TRBV6-2/TRBV6-3
len: 14
abundance: few
j_gene: TRBJ1-1
d_gene: .
CDR3aa: CASSYSGGVTEAFF
CDR3nt: TGTGCCAGCAGTTACTCGGGGGGAGTCACTGAAGCTTTCTTT